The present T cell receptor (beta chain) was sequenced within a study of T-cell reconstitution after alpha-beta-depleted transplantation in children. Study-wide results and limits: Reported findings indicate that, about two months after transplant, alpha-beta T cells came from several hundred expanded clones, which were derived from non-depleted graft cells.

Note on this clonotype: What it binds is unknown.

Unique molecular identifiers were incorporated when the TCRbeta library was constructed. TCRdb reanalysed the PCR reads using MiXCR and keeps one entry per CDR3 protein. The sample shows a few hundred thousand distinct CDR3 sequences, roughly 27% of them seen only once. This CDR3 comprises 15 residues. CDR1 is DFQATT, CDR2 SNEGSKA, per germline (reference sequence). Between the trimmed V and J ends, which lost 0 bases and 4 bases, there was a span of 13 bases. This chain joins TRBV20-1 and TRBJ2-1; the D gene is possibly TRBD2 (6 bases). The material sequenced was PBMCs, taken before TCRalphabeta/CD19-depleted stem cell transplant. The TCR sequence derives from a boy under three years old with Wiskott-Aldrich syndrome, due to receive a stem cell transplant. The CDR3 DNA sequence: TGCAGTGCTAGAGAACGGGAGTTAAGGTACAATGAGCAGTTCTTC. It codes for CSARERELRYNEQFF.